The following is a T cell receptor beta chain sequence with its context. The authors divided CD4+ cells into CD45RA+ naive and CD45RA-negative memory subsets. Germline V CDR1 and CDR2: ENHRY, SYGVKD. The CDR3 extends over 18 amino acids. Germline trimming cut 0 bases from V and 2 bases from J; bases unmatched to any gene: 9. These data belong to a study of shared clonotypes between healthy human individuals. DNA at around 210 ng, about 30,000 T cell genomes, went into sorted-subset replicate PCRs. Some clones are missing from TCRdb's copy, which holds only in-frame ones; the method was immunoSEQ multiplex PCR. This sample has some 2.4 million clones, with roughly 93% found just once.

The gene calls are TRBV10-3 and TRBJ2-5; TRBD2 matches 10 bases. Input material: naive CD4+ T cells from PBMCs. Subset in this sample: CD45RA+ positively selected. This TCR was sampled from a man younger than 30 in good health. Some clones in this sample may be carry-over from other donors' samples. CDR3 in DNA: TGTGCCATCAGTGAGTCGACCGAAAGCGGGAGGGGGCAAGAGACCCAGTACTTC. As protein: CAISESTESGRGQETQYF.